This TCR beta chain was captured in a study of blood T cell repertoires in COVID-19. Study in general: Samples representing acute and convalescent COVID-19 were sourced from the United States, Italy and Spain.

Original methodology: Quantification of nucleated cells was approximated via reference gene primer amplification. TCRdb's copy holds only in-frame clones and misses some; the assay was immunoSEQ multiplex PCR. V and J calls and clone size follow that table, whereas D and trimming were derived from the DNA. The sample includes some 300,000 clones, around four fifths seen only once; the top ten take around 3.7%. The V and J ends lost 4 bases and 4 bases, in that order; junction bases with no gene match: 4. Germline values: CDR1 SGHRS, CDR2 YFSETQ. The CDR3 loop spans 14 amino acids. The source material was peripheral blood. This sequence was found in a woman aged 45-65 years with active or convalescent COVID-19. This chain links TRBV5-1 with TRBJ2-5; TRBD2 matches at 10 bases. Here the CDR3 reads CASSLRTSGETQYF. The CDR3 nucleotides read TGCGCCAGCAGCCTCCGGACTAGCGGAGAGACCCAGTACTTC.